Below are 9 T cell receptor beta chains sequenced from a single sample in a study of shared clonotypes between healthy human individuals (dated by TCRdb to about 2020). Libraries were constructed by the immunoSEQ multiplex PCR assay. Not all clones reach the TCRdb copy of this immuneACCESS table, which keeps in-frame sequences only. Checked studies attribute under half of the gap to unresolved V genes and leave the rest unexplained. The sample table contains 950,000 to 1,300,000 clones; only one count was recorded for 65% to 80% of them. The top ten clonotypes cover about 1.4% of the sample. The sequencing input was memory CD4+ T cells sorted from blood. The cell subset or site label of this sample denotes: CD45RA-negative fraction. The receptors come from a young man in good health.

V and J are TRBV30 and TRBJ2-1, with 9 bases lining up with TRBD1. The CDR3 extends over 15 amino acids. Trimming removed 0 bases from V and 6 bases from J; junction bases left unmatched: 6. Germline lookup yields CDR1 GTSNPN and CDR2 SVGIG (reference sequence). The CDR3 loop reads CAWSVRPTGGNEQFF. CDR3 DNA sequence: TGTGCCTGGAGTGTGAGGCCGACAGGGGGCAATGAGCAGTTCTTC. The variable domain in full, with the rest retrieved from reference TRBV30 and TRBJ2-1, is SQTIHQWPATLVQPVGSPLSLECTVEGTSNPNLYWYRQAAGRGLQLLFYSVGIGQISSEVPQNLSASRPQDRQFILSSKKLLLSDSGFYLCAWSVRPTGGNEQFFGPGTRLTVL.

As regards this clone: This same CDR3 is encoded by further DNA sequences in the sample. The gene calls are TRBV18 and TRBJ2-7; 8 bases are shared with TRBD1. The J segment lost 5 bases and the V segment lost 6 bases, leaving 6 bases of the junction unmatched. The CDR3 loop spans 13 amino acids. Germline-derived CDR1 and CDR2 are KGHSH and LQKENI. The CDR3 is CASSRKDRDEQYF. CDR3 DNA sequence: TGTGCCAGCTCCAGGAAGGACAGGGACGAGCAGTACTTC.

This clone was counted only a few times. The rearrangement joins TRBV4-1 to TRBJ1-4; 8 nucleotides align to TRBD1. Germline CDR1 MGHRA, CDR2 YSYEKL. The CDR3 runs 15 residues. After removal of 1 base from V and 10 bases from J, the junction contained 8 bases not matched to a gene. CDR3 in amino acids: CASSQVDRDGRKLFF. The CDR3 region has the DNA TGCGCCAGCAGCCAAGTGGACAGGGACGGTAGAAAACTGTTTTTT.

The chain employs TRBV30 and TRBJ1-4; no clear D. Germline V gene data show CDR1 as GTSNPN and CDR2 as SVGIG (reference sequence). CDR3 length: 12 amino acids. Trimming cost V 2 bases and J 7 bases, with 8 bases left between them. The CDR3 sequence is CAWSTRFEKLFF. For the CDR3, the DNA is TGTGCCTGGAGTACACGCTTTGAAAAACTGTTTTTT.

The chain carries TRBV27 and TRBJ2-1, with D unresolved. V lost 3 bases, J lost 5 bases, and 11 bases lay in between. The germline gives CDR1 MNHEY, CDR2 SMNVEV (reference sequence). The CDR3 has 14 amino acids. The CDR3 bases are TGTGCCAGCAGTTTCCGGAGTTCTCACAATGAGCAGTTCTTC. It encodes CASSFRSSHNEQFF.

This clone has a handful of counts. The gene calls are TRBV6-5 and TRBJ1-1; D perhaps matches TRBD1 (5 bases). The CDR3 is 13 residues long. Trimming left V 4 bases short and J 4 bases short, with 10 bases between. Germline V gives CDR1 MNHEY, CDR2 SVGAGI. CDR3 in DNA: TGTGCCAGCAGTTTCAGGGAGGCCACTGAAGCTTTCTTT. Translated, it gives CASSFREATEAFF.

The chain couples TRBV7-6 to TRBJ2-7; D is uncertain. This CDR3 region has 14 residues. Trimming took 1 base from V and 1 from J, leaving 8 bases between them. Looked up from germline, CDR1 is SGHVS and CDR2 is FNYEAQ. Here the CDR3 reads CASSLVGTSYEQYF. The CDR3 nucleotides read TGTGCCAGCAGCTTAGTGGGCACGTCCTACGAGCAGTACTTC.

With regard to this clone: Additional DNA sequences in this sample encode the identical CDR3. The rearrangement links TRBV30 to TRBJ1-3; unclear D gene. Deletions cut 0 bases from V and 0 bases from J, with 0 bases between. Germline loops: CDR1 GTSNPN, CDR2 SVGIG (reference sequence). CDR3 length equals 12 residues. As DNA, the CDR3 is TGTGCCTGGAGTGTCTCTGGAAACACCATATATTTT. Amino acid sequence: CAWSVSGNTIYF.

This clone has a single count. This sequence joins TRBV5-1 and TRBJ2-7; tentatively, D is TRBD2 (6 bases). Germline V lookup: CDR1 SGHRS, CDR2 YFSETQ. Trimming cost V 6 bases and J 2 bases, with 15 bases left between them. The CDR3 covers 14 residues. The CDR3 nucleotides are TGCGCCAGCACCTCCGGGACTTTAACCTACGAGCAGTACTTC. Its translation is CASTSGTLTYEQYF.